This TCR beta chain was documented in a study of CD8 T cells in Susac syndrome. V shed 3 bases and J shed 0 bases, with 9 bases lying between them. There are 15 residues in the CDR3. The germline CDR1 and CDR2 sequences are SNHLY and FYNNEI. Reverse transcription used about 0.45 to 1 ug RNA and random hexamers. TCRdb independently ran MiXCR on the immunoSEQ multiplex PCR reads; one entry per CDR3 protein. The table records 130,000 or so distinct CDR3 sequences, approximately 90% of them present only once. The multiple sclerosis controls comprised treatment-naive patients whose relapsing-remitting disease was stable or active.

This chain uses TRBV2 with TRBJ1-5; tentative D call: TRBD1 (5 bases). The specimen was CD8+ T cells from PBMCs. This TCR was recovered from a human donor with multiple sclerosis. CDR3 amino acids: CASSEFTGSNQPQHF. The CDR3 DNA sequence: TGTGCCAGCAGTGAGTTTACAGGTAGCAATCAGCCCCAGCATTTT.